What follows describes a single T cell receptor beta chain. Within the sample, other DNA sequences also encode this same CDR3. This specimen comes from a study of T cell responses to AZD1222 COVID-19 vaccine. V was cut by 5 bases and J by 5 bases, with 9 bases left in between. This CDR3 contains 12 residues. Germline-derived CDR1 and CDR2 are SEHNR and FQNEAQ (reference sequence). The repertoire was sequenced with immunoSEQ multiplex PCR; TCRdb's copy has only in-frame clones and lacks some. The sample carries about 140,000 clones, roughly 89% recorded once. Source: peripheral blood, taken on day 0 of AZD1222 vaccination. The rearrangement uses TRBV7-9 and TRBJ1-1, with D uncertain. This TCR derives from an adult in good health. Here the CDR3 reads CASSLGETEAFF. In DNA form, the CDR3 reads TGTGCCAGCAGCCTTGGGGAAACTGAAGCTTTCTTT.